Shown below are 22 T cell receptor beta chains from a single sample sequenced in a study of cytomegalovirus exposure and HLA in healthy donors. PCR was performed using 60 Vbeta and 13 Jbeta primers. Profiling relied on immunoSEQ multiplex PCR, and the TCRdb table lists in-frame clones only, not all of them. The sample carries about 200,000 clones, about 70% recorded once. The sequenced sample consisted of PBMCs. These receptors originate from a woman aged 25 to 39 in good health and CMV-seronegative.

This chain links TRBV5-6 with TRBJ2-1; TRBD1 is a possible D gene (6 bases). The CDR3 extends over 15 amino acids. Trimming took off 3 bases at V and 6 bases at J, with 16 bases between the two ends. Germline assignment: CDR1 SGHDT and CDR2 YYEEEE. The CDR3 here is CASSSSPGTLNEQFF. CDR3 DNA sequence: TGTGCCAGCAGCTCCTCCCCCGGGACACTCAATGAGCAGTTCTTC.

The chain couples TRBV5-6 to TRBJ2-7; D gene ambiguous. Germline V gives CDR1 SGHDT, CDR2 YYEEEE. CDR3 size: 13 residues. Trimming took off 2 bases at V and 3 bases at J, with 9 bases between the two ends. DNA for the CDR3: TGTGCCAGCAGCTTAACCTACGGCTACGAGCAGTACTTC. This encodes CASSLTYGYEQYF.

The chain employs TRBV7-2 and TRBJ1-2, with 8 bases identical to TRBD1. J gave up 3 bases and V 10 bases, and 13 bases lay outside the gene matches. The CDR3 is 15 residues long. CDR1 is SGHTA and CDR2 is FQGNSA in the germline V gene. The CDR3 DNA sequence: TGTGCCAAACTCCTTAGGTCGGACAGGGACTATGGCTACACCTTC. Translation gives CAKLLRSDRDYGYTF. The full variable domain, completed using reference TRBV7-2 and TRBJ1-2, is GAGVSQSPSNKVTEKGKDVELRCDPISGHTALYWYRQSLGQGLEFLIYFQGNSAPDKSGLPSDRFSAERTGGSVSTLTIQRTQQEDSAVYLCAKLLRSDRDYGYTFGSGTRLTVV.

The chain couples TRBV7-2 to TRBJ2-3, with TRBD2 matching over 11 bases. The CDR3 is made up of 14 amino acids. Germline V gene data show CDR1 as SGHTA and CDR2 as FQGNSA. V gave up 5 bases and J gave up 5 bases; unmatched junction bases: 3. The CDR3 reads CASSRGTSGDTQYF. The CDR3 coding sequence is TGTGCCAGCAGCCGAGGGACTAGCGGAGATACGCAGTATTTT.

CDR3 sequence reads: CASSEEASGSNEQFF. CDR3 coding DNA: TGTGCCAGCAGTGAAGAGGCTAGCGGGAGTAATGAGCAGTTCTTC. V and J are TRBV2 and TRBJ2-1, with 10 nucleotides matching TRBD2. Looked up from germline, CDR1 is SNHLY and CDR2 is FYNNEI. Trimming took 1 base from V and 7 from J; bases not matched to a gene: 4. CDR3 length: 15 amino acids.

This CDR3 is CASSLGTGQETQYF. Written as DNA, the CDR3 is TGTGCCAGCAGCTTGGGGACAGGCCAAGAGACCCAGTACTTC. The chain employs TRBV9 and TRBJ2-5; 8 positions match TRBD1. Germline CDR1 SGDLS, CDR2 YYNGEE. The J segment lost 1 base and the V segment lost 4 bases, leaving 3 bases of the junction unmatched. The CDR3 has 14 residues.

This clone was seen just once. V usage is TRBV5-1 and J usage is TRBJ1-6; D may be TRBD1 (6 bases). The germline V gene encodes CDR1 SGHRS and CDR2 YFSETQ. With 7 bases removed from V and 3 bases from J, the gap between germline ends came to 14 bases. The CDR3 extends over 15 amino acids. CDR3 region: CASALTGSYNSPLHF. For the CDR3, the DNA is TGCGCCAGCGCATTGACAGGAAGCTATAATTCACCCCTCCACTTT. Complete variable domain (other parts from reference TRBV5-1 and TRBJ1-6): KAGVTQTPRYLIKTRGQQVTLSCSPISGHRSVSWYQQTPGQGLQFLFEYFSETQRNKGNFPGRFSGRQFSNSRSEMNVSTLELGDSALYLCASALTGSYNSPLHFGNGTRLTVT.

This clone showed up just a few times. V is TRBV5-1 and J is TRBJ1-4; weak D call: TRBD1 (5 bases). Germline CDR1 SGHRS, CDR2 YFSETQ. Trimming took 4 bases from V and 4 from J, leaving 11 bases between them. The CDR3 has 14 amino acids. The CDR3 here is CASSVDRLNEKLFF. The CDR3 coding sequence is TGCGCCAGCAGCGTCGACAGACTTAATGAAAAACTGTTTTTT.

The chain recombines TRBV6-5 with TRBJ1-1; D is uncertain. This CDR3 contains 15 residues. The V and J ends lost 2 bases and 4 bases respectively, with 14 bases between them. Germline V gene data show CDR1 as MNHEY and CDR2 as SVGAGI. CDR3 region: CASSYGLFGVTEAFF. The CDR3, as DNA: TGTGCCAGCAGTTACGGCTTATTCGGGGTCACTGAAGCTTTCTTT.

V gene TRBV5-1 combines with J gene TRBJ2-7, with 7 bases identical to TRBD1. Germline V gene lookup returns CDR1 SGHRS and CDR2 YFSETQ. The junction had 15 bases not matched to a gene; V was cut back by 5 bases and J by 7 bases. The CDR3 runs 15 residues. The CDR3: CASRPTGVTTGEQYF. The CDR3 DNA reads as TGCGCCAGCAGGCCAACAGGGGTAACTACTGGAGAGCAGTACTTC.

This clone occurred a few times. At one end the junction does not follow the germline gene, possibly because of a read error. The gene calls are TRBV4-1 and TRBJ2-7, with a weak D call TRBD1 (5 bases). This CDR3 comprises 18 residues. CDR1 and CDR2 from the germline V gene are MGHRA and YSYEKL. The CDR3, as DNA: TGCGCCAGCAGCCAAGAGGTAGGCAGGGTGGTTTTCTCCAACGAGCAGTACTTC. Its translation is CASSQEVGRVVFSNEQYF.

This clone was counted once. This chain links TRBV7-2 with TRBJ1-2; D is unresolved. The germline V gene encodes CDR1 SGHTA and CDR2 FQGNSA. This CDR3 has 16 residues. Trimming cost V 5 bases and J 1 base, with 17 bases left between them. The CDR3 protein is CASSPRTTGFNYGYTF. CDR3 bases: TGTGCCAGCAGCCCACGGACGACGGGATTTAACTATGGCTACACCTTC.

The J gene is TRBJ1-4, the V gene TRBV7-9, with 7 bases identical to TRBD1. The CDR3 contains 15 residues. Germline V gene lookup returns CDR1 SEHNR and CDR2 FQNEAQ (reference sequence). V was clipped by 4 bases and J by 4 bases; unmatched bases: 6. CDR3 sequence: CASSSGQPNNEKLFF. The CDR3 bases are TGTGCCAGCAGCTCGGGACAGCCCAATAATGAAAAACTGTTTTTT.

The chain employs TRBV6-4 and TRBJ2-6; D not resolved. The CDR3 has 16 residues. Germline CDR1 and CDR2: MRHNA and SNTAGT. Between the trimmed V and J ends, which lost 0 bases and 0 bases, there was a span of 6 bases. The CDR3 loop reads CASSDSAGSGANVLTF. CDR3 bases: TGTGCCAGCAGTGACTCCGCAGGCTCTGGGGCCAACGTCCTGACTTTC.

This CDR3 reads CASSQGQGASNGYTF. In DNA form, the CDR3 reads TGTGCCAGCTCACAGGGACAGGGGGCGTCAAATGGCTACACCTTC. This chain joins TRBV18 and TRBJ1-2, with 12 bases lining up with TRBD1. The CDR3 extends over 15 amino acids. CDR1 is KGHSH, CDR2 LQKENI, per germline. The J segment lost 6 bases and the V segment lost 4 bases, leaving 6 bases of the junction unmatched.

This clone has only one observation. The chain is built from TRBV10-3 and TRBJ1-2, with D possibly TRBD1 on 5 matching bases. The CDR3 spans 13 residues. V shed 6 bases and J shed 2 bases, with 10 bases lying between them. The V gene's germline CDR1 is ENHRY and CDR2 SYGVKD. The CDR3 is CAISLDMNYGYTF. CDR3 DNA: TGTGCCATCAGCTTGGACATGAACTATGGCTACACCTTC.

The chain links TRBV5-1 to TRBJ2-1; TRBD2 agrees at 13 bases. Germline V CDR1 and CDR2: SGHRS, YFSETQ. This CDR3 contains 16 residues. The V segment lost 4 bases and the J segment 4 bases; nucleotides outside the gene matches: 5. The CDR3 reads CASSPPGLAGYNEQFF. CDR3 DNA: TGCGCCAGCAGCCCACCGGGACTAGCGGGATACAATGAGCAGTTCTTC.

The chain links TRBV7-4 to TRBJ2-7; TRBD2 matches at 12 bases. The CDR3 is 15 residues long. After removal of 4 bases from V and 7 bases from J, the junction contained 8 bases not matched to a gene. Germline V gene sequence: CDR1 SGHVT, CDR2 SQSDAQ. The CDR3 sequence: CASSYRLAGVSEQYF. The CDR3 DNA sequence: TGTGCCAGCAGCTACCGACTAGCGGGAGTATCTGAGCAGTACTTC.

The chain recombines TRBV2 with TRBJ1-6; no clear D gene. Trimming pared 1 base from V and 5 bases from J, leaving 12 bases between. The CDR3 spans 16 residues. Germline V CDR1 and CDR2: SNHLY, FYNNEI. The CDR3 coding sequence is TGTGCCAGCAGTGAAGGTGCGGTGGCCAATAATTCACCCCTCCACTTT. Amino acid sequence: CASSEGAVANNSPLHF. The complete variable domain, with remaining parts taken from reference TRBV2 and TRBJ1-6, reads EPEVTQTPSHQVTQMGQEVILRCVPISNHLYFYWYRQILGQKVEFLVSFYNNEISEKSEIFDDQFSVERPDGSNFTLKIRSTKLEDSAMYFCASSEGAVANNSPLHFGNGTRLTVT.

The J gene is TRBJ1-3, the V gene TRBV10-1; D is possibly TRBD1 (5 bases). The V gene lost 0 bases and the J gene lost 4 bases, with 13 bases spanning the gap. Looked up from germline, CDR1 is WNHNN and CDR2 is SYGVQD (reference sequence). This CDR3 is built from 16 residues. CDR3 loop: CASSESRRAGGNTIYF. The CDR3 nucleotides are TGCGCCAGCAGTGAGTCCCGCCGGGCAGGGGGAAACACCATATATTTT.

For this clone: Additional DNA sequences in this sample encode the identical CDR3. The V gene is TRBV5-1, the J gene TRBJ1-5; D uncertain. Per germline, CDR1 SGHRS and CDR2 YFSETQ. The ends were cut back, 0 bases at V and 0 bases at J, with 7 bases in the middle. CDR3 length equals 15 residues. The CDR3 nucleotides read TGCGCCAGCAGCTTGGGCGGTTATAGCAATCAGCCCCAGCATTTT. This translates into CASSLGGYSNQPQHF.

This chain links TRBV4-1 with TRBJ2-1; a weak D match, TRBD2 (5 bases). This CDR3 has 16 residues. V lost 1 base to trimming and J lost 0 bases, with 10 bases between them. The V gene's germline CDR1 is MGHRA and CDR2 YSYEKL. In nucleotides, the CDR3 is TGCGCCAGCAGCCAAGTGGGGAGTAGCTCCTACAATGAGCAGTTCTTC. Protein sequence: CASSQVGSSSYNEQFF.